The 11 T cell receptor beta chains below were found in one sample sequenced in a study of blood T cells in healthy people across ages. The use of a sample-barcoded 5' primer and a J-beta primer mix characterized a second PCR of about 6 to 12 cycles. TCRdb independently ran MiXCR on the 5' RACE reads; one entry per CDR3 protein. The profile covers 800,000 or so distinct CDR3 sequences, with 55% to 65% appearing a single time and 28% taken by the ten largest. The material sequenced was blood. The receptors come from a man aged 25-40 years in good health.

CDR3 bases: TGCGCCAGCAGCCTCACACAGGGGGCGAAATACGAGCAGTACTTC. The encoded protein is CASSLTQGAKYEQYF. The J gene is TRBJ2-7, the V gene TRBV4-1, with TRBD1 matching 9 bases. This CDR3 has 15 amino acids. The junction had 8 bases not matched to a gene; V was cut back by 4 bases and J by 4 bases. The germline V gene encodes CDR1 MGHRA and CDR2 YSYEKL.

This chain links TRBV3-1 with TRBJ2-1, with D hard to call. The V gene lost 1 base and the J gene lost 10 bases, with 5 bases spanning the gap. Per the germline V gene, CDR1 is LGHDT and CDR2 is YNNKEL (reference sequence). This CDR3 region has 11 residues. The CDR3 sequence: CASSQAAEQFF. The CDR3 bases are TGTGCCAGCAGCCAAGCAGCCGAGCAGTTCTTC.

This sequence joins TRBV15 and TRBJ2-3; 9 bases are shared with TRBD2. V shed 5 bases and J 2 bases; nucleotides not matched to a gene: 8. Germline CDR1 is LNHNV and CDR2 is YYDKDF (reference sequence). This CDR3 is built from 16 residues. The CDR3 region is CATSRSTSGVTDTQYF. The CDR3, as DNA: TGTGCCACCAGCCGATCGACTAGCGGAGTCACAGATACGCAGTATTTT.

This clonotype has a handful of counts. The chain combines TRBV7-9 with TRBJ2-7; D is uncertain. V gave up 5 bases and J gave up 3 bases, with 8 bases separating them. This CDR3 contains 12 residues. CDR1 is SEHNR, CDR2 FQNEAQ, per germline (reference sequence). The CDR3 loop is CASSTSDYEQYF. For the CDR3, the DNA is TGTGCCAGCAGCACCTCCGACTACGAGCAGTACTTC.

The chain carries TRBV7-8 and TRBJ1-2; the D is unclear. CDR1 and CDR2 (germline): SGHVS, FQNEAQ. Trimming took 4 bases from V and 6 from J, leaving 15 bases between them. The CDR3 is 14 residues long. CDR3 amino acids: CASSYPGGMNGYTF. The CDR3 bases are TGTGCCAGCAGCTACCCCGGCGGTATGAATGGCTACACCTTC.

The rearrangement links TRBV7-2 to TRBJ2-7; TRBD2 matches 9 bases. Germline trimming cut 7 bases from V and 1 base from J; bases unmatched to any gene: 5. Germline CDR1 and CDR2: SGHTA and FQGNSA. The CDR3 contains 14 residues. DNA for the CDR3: TGTGCCAGCACCCCCGGACTAGCGTCCTACGAGCAGTACTTC. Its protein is CASTPGLASYEQYF.

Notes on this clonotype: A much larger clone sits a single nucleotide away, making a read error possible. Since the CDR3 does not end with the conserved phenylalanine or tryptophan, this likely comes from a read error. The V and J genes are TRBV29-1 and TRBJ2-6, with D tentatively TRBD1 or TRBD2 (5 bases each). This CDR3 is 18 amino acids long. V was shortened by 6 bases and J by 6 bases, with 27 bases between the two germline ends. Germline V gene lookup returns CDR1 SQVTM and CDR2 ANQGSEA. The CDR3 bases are TGCAGCGTCCAGCTCGGGGACCGATCATCGGTTGAGGCCAACGTCCTGACTTTA. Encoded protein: CSVQLGDRSSVEANVLTL.

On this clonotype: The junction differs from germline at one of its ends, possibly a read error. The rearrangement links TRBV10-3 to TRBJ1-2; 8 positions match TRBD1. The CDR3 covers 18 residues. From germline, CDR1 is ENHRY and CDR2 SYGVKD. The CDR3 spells CAISDGALGTGDNCGYTF. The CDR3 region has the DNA TGTGCCATCAGTGATGGGGCCCTTGGGACAGGCGACAACTGTGGCTACACCTTC.

For the CDR3, the DNA is TGTGCCAGCAGTTACTCGGGCGGCCACGGCCCCTATACAGATACGCAGTATTTT. It encodes CASSYSGGHGPYTDTQYF. The chain employs TRBV6-5 and TRBJ2-3; D uncertain. The V gene lost 0 bases and the J gene lost 3 bases, with 19 bases spanning the gap. The germline gives CDR1 MNHEY, CDR2 SVGAGI. The CDR3 loop spans 18 amino acids.

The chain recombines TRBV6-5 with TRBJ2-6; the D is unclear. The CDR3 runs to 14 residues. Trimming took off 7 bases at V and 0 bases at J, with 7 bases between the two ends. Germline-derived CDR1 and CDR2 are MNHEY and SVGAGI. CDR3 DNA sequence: TGTGCCAGCACACCCCACTCTGGGGCCAACGTCCTGACTTTC. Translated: CASTPHSGANVLTF.

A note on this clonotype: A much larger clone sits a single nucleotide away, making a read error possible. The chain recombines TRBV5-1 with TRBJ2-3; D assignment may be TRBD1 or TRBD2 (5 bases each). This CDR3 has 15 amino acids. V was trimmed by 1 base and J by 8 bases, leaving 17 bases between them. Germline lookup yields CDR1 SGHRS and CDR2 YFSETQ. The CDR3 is CASSLFRGKAGTQYF. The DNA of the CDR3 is TGCGCCAGCAGCTTGTTTCGGGGCAAAGCAGGTACGCAGTATTTT.